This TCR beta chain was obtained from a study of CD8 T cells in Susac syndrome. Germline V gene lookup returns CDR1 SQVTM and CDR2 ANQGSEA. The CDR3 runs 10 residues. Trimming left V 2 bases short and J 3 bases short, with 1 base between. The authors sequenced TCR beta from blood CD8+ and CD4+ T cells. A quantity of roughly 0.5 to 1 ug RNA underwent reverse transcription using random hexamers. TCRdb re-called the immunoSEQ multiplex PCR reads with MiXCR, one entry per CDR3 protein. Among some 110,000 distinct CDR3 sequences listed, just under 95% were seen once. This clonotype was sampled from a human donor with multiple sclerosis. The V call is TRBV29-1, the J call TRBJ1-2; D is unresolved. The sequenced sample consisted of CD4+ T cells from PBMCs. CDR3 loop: CSVEHYGYTF. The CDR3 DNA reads TGCAGCGTTGAACACTATGGCTACACCTTC. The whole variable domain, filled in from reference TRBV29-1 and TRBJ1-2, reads SAVISQKPSRDICQRGTSLTIQCQVDSQVTMMFWYRQQPGQSLTLIATANQGSEATYESGFVIDKFPISRPNLTFSTLTVSNMSPEDSSIYLCSVEHYGYTFGSGTRLTVV.